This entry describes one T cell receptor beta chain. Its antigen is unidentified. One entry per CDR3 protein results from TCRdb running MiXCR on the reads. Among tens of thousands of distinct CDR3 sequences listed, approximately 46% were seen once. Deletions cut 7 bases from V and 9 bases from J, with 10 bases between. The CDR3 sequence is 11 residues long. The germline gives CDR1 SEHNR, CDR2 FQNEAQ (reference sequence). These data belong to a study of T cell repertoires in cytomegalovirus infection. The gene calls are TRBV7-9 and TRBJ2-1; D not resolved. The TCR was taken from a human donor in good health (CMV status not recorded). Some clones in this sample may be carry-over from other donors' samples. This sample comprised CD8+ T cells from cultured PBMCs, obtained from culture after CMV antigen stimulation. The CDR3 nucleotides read TGTGCCAGCAACGGGTCGGGTGAGCAGTTCTTC. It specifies CASNGSGEQFF. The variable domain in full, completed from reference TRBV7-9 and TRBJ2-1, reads DTGVSQNPRHKITKRGQNVTFRCDPISEHNRLYWYRQTLGQGPEFLTYFQNEAQLEKSRLLSDRFSAERPKGSFSTLEIQRTEQGDSAMYLCASNGSGEQFFGPGTRLTVL.